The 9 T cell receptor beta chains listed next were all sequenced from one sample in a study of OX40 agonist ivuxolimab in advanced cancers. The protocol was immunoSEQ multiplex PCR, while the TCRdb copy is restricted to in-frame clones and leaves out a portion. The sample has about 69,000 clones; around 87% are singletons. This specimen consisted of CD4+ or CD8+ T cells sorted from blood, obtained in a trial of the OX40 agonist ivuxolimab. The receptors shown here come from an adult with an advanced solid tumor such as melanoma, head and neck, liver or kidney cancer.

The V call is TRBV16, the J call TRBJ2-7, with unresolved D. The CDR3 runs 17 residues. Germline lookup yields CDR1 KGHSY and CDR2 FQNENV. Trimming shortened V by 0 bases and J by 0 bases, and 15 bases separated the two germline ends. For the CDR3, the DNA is TGTGCCAGCAGCCAATCCGTGGGCAGGTCGACCTCCTACGAGCAGTACTTC. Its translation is CASSQSVGRSTSYEQYF.

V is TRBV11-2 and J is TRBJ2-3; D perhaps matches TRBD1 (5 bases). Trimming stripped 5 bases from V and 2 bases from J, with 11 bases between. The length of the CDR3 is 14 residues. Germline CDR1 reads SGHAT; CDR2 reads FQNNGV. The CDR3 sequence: CASSLGLFTDTQYF. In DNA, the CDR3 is TGTGCCAGCAGCCTGGGGCTTTTCACAGATACGCAGTATTTT.

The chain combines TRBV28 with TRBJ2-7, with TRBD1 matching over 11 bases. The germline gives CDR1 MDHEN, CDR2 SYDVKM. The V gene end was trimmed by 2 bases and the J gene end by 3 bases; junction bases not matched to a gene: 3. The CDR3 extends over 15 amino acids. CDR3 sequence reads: CASSLQDRGLYEQYF. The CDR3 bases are TGTGCCAGCAGTTTACAGGACAGGGGGCTCTACGAGCAGTACTTC.

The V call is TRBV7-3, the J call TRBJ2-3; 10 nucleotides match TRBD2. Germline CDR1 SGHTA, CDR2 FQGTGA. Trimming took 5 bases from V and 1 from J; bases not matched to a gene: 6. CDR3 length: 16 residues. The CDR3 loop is CASSRQGTSGTDTQYF. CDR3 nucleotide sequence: TGTGCCAGCAGCAGACAGGGGACTAGCGGCACAGATACGCAGTATTTT.

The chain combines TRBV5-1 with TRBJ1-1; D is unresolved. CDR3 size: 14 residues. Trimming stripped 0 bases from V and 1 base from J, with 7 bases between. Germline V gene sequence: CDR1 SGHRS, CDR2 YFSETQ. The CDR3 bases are TGCGCCAGCAGCTTGGAACCAGGGAACACTGAAGCTTTCTTT. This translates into CASSLEPGNTEAFF.

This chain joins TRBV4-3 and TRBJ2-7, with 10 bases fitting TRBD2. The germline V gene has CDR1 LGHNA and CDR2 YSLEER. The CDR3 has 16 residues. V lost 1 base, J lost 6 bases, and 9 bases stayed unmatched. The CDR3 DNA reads TGCGCCAGCAGCCAAGTAGGAAGCGGGAGGGTAGTCGAGCAGTACTTC. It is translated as CASSQVGSGRVVEQYF.

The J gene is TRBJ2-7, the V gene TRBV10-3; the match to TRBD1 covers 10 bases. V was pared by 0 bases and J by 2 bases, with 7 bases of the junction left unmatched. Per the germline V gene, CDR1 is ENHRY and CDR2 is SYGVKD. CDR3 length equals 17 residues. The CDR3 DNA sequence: TGTGCCATCAGTGAGTCTACCTCCGGGACAGGGGCCTACGAGCAGTACTTC. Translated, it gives CAISESTSGTGAYEQYF.

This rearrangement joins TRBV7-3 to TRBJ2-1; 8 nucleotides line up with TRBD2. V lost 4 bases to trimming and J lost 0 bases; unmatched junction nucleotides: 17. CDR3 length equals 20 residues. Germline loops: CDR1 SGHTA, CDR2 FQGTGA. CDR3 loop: CASSSQPSSGSAGSYNEQFF. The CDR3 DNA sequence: TGTGCCAGCAGCTCCCAACCGTCTAGCGGGTCGGCGGGCTCCTACAATGAGCAGTTCTTC.

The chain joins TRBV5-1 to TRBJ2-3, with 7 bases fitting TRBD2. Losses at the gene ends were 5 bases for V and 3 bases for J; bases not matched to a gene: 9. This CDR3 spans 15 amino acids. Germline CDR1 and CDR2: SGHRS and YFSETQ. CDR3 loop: CASRPAGDRTDTQYF. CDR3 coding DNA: TGCGCCAGCAGACCGGCGGGAGACCGGACAGATACGCAGTATTTT.